This TCR beta chain was observed in a study of CD8 T cells in Susac syndrome. About the research overall: There were Susac syndrome patients who were therapy-naive at blood draw, others on corticosteroids, and others on intravenous immunoglobulin alone. General study findings and limits: In total CD8+ repertoires, around 17 Susac-specific public clones were detected, and CD8+ TEMRA repertoires contained five or six. The greatest CD8+ clonal expansion in Susac occurred in TEMRA cells and in active patients.

The TEMRA cells underwent FACS enrichment, while the CD8+ and CD4+ T cells underwent negative isolation. Trimming shortened V by 1 base and J by 5 bases, and 2 bases separated the two germline ends. CDR3 length equals 12 residues. Germline CDR1 LGHNT, CDR2 FRNRAP. cDNA came from approximately 0.5 to 1 ug RNA primed by random hexamers. TCRdb passed the immunoSEQ multiplex PCR reads through MiXCR, listing each CDR3 protein once. The sample shows around 81,000 distinct CDR3 sequences, approximately 95% of them seen only once. With respect to this clonotype: Its antigen remains unidentified.

The TCR originated in a human donor with Susac syndrome. Specimen: CD8+ T cells from PBMCs. The chain joins TRBV12-5 to TRBJ2-2, with no clear D. The CDR3 protein is CASGLGTGELFF. As DNA, the CDR3 is TGTGCTAGTGGTTTGGGTACCGGGGAGCTGTTTTTT.